This TCR beta chain was sequenced during a study of T cells in Graves' hyperthyroidism and ophthalmopathy. A note on this clonotype: Its antigen remains unknown. This may arise from a read error, as a much more abundant clone is one base away.

TCR beta CDR3 regions were amplified from RNA. A set of HTBI primers served as the primers for a first-round RT-PCR of the TCR CDR3. Each CDR3 protein is one row after TCRdb ran MiXCR on the multiplex PCR reads. The sample records over 700,000 distinct CDR3 sequences, around 39% being singletons. The study's findings and limits: Blood also carried most thyroid clonotypes expanded above 0.001. For ophthalmopathy, model prediction preceded onset by a median approximately 6 months.

Hyperthyroidism had been newly diagnosed in patients aged 18 to 65, and its duration was under 2 months. Uncontrolled infections, other autoimmune diseases, pregnancy or lactation led to exclusion of patients. Deletions cut 4 bases from V and 8 bases from J, with 8 bases between. The CDR3 has 12 amino acids. The germline CDR1 and CDR2 sequences are SGHAT and FQNNGV. The chain couples TRBV11-2 to TRBJ2-2; no definite D call. The origin of this receptor is a man between 18 and 29 years old with Graves' hyperthyroidism. The sample taken for sequencing was blood. CDR3 bases: TGTGCCAGCAGCTCCACGGAGGGGGAGCTGTTTTTT. Its protein product is CASSSTEGELFF.